This TCR beta chain appears in the sequencing data of a study of a mutant IDH1 vaccine in newly diagnosed glioma. The overall study: Vaccination followed radiotherapy alone by 4-6 weeks, or accompanied temozolomide cycles. Patients arrived already treated with radiotherapy, temozolomide, or both, most having had both. An approximately 62% male, about 38% female split and a mean age of roughly 37 years characterized treated patients.

Time point indicated: week 11, during vaccination. Each dose of the vaccine consisted of 300 ug of mutant IDH1 20-mer peptide, with topical imiquimod. Sequencing used immunoSEQ multiplex PCR; TCRdb keeps in-frame clones, though not all of them. The sample has 30,000 to 45,000 clones, about 80% seen once. The germline V gene encodes CDR1 LNHDA and CDR2 SQIVND (reference sequence). CDR3 size: 14 residues. The V end was cut by 5 bases, the J end by 1 base, with 11 bases between. Turning to this clone: Its antigen is not known.

The clonotype comes from a woman aged 25-40 years with glioma. Some clones in this sample may be carry-over from other donors' samples. The chain joins TRBV19 to TRBJ1-1; no reliable D call. This specimen consisted of peripheral blood mononuclear cells (PBMCs), obtained from a glioma patient whose treatment included an IDH1 peptide vaccine. The CDR3: CASSWSTANTEAFF. The CDR3 DNA is TGTGCCAGTAGTTGGTCTACAGCGAACACTGAAGCTTTCTTT.